Following are 32 T cell receptor beta chains from one sample sequenced in a study of blood T cell repertoires in COVID-19 (TCRdb year 2020). Libraries were built with the immunoSEQ multiplex PCR assay. What TCRdb holds here is the immuneACCESS table cut down to in-frame rearrangements. Part of the clones is not present; checked against another copy, under half of the missing clones reflect an unresolved V gene, and the others are unexplained. The sample table shows around 95,000 clones, and roughly 80% are seen once. About an eighth of the sample is in the top ten clones. Sequencing was done on a sample of peripheral blood. These TCRs come from a man aged 45-60 years with active or convalescent COVID-19.

The gene calls are TRBV18 and TRBJ2-7; 8 bases agree with TRBD1. Trimming removed 5 bases from V and 4 bases from J; junction bases left unmatched: 10. Germline lookup yields CDR1 KGHSH and CDR2 LQKENI. The CDR3 spans 15 residues. The CDR3 sequence: CASSIRQGTKYEQYF. As DNA, the CDR3 is TGTGCCAGCTCAATCCGACAGGGGACAAAGTACGAGCAGTACTTC.

The chain links TRBV11-2 to TRBJ2-1; D call uncertain. The CDR3 has 11 residues. The V gene lost 3 bases and the J gene lost 8 bases, with 5 bases spanning the gap. Germline CDR1 SGHAT, CDR2 FQNNGV. The CDR3 nucleotides are TGTGCCAGCAGCTTGTTCGATGAGCAGTTCTTC. Protein product: CASSLFDEQFF. Using reference TRBV11-2 and TRBJ2-1 for the parts outside the CDR3, the full variable domain is EAGVAQSPRYKIIEKRQSVAFWCNPISGHATLYWYQQILGQGPKLLIQFQNNGVVDDSQLPKDRFSAERLKGVDSTLKIQPAKLEDSAVYLCASSLFDEQFFGPGTRLTVL.

The chain links TRBV12-3 or TRBV12-4 to TRBJ1-1; D is undetermined. CDR3 size: 13 residues. V was shortened by 7 bases and J by 3 bases, with 12 bases between the two germline ends. The CDR3 DNA reads TGTGCCAGCACGGGCGGGGAGGACACTGAAGCTTTCTTT. Translated: CASTGGEDTEAFF.

This chain connects TRBV6-5 to TRBJ2-7; 9 nucleotides agree with TRBD1. The CDR3 consists of 14 residues. Germline V gives CDR1 MNHEY, CDR2 SVGAGI. The V segment lost 4 bases and the J segment 7 bases; nucleotides outside the gene matches: 8. CDR3 sequence reads: CASSLRQGVGEQYF. Written as DNA, the CDR3 is TGTGCCAGCAGTTTGAGACAGGGGGTTGGAGAGCAGTACTTC.

In DNA, the CDR3 is TGCAGCGTTGGATTAGTTGGGGAGCTGTTTTTT. Protein: CSVGLVGELFF. This chain uses TRBV29-1 with TRBJ2-2; unclear D gene. Trimming shortened V by 4 bases and J by 8 bases, and 8 bases separated the two germline ends. The CDR3 consists of 11 residues. Germline loops: CDR1 SQVTM, CDR2 ANQGSEA.

This chain links TRBV12-5 with TRBJ1-1, with a weak D call TRBD1 (5 bases). V dropped 0 bases and J dropped 4 bases, with 15 bases sitting between them. Germline V gene data show CDR1 as LGHNT and CDR2 as FRNRAP. This CDR3 is 16 amino acids long. The chain's CDR3 is CASGLVAGGGLTEAFF. CDR3 DNA: TGTGCTAGTGGTTTGGTAGCGGGGGGAGGCCTCACTGAAGCTTTCTTT.

V is TRBV24-1 and J is TRBJ1-4, with 9 bases matching TRBD1. Germline V CDR1 and CDR2: KGHDR, SFDVKD. The trim removed 6 bases at V and 5 bases at J, leaving 3 bases unmatched. The CDR3 spans 14 residues. The CDR3 loop is CATSPGTGNEKLFF. The CDR3, as DNA: TGTGCCACCAGTCCCGGGACAGGGAATGAAAAACTGTTTTTT.

The genes are TRBV29-1 and TRBJ2-5; no reliable D call. From germline, CDR1 is SQVTM and CDR2 ANQGSEA. V shed 4 bases and J shed 5 bases, with 11 bases lying between them. This CDR3 spans 12 amino acids. CDR3 DNA sequence: TGCAGCGTTGTTGCGGTTCGGGAGACCCAGTACTTC. Protein: CSVVAVRETQYF.

This clone was counted a single time. The genes are TRBV5-5 and TRBJ2-2; D possibly corresponds to TRBD2 (6 bases). The CDR3 covers 15 residues. Germline CDR1 reads SGHKS; CDR2 reads YYEKEE (reference sequence). With 1 base removed from V and 5 bases from J, the gap between germline ends came to 12 bases. CDR3 in amino acids: CASSLSGGGTGELFF. The CDR3, as DNA: TGTGCCAGCAGCTTGAGTGGGGGAGGAACCGGGGAGCTGTTTTTT.

Note on this clone: A much bigger clone sits one base away, suggesting this may be a read error. The same CDR3 arises from other DNA sequences in this sample as well. The V call is TRBV19, the J call TRBJ1-1, with no clear D. The CDR3 sequence is 13 residues long. V lost 1 base and J lost 5, with 8 bases in between. The germline V gene has CDR1 LNHDA and CDR2 SQIVND (reference sequence). As DNA, the CDR3 is TGTGCCAGTAGTATAGGGCCGGGAACTGAAGCTTTCTTT. It is translated as CASSIGPGTEAFF.

The chain employs TRBV7-2 and TRBJ1-3; D uncertain. Germline V lookup: CDR1 SGHTA, CDR2 FQGNSA. This CDR3 is 14 amino acids long. The V gene lost 1 base and the J gene lost 0 bases, with 4 bases spanning the gap. The CDR3 region has the DNA TGTGCCAGCAGCTTAGGTCTCTCTGGAAACACCATATATTTT. This sequence encodes CASSLGLSGNTIYF.

Only a few counts were recorded for this clone. The CDR3 sequence: CASSGTGTGDTFRETQYF. In DNA, the CDR3 is TGCGCCAGCAGTGGAACCGGGACAGGGGACACTTTTCGTGAGACCCAGTACTTC. The V call is TRBV10-1, the J call TRBJ2-5; 10 positions agree with TRBD1. The CDR3 length is 18 residues. V lost 4 bases and J lost 5; bases outside the gene matches: 16. Germline V lookup: CDR1 WNHNN, CDR2 SYGVQD (reference sequence).

The CDR3 DNA reads as TGTGCCAGCAGCCAACCCCCCGGACAGGGACGGGGCTACACCTTC. Translating gives CASSQPPGQGRGYTF. This chain connects TRBV4-2 to TRBJ1-2; 8 bases align to TRBD1. CDR1 is LGHNA and CDR2 is YNFKEQ in the germline V gene. With V trimmed by 2 bases and J by 8 bases, 10 bases remained unmatched. The CDR3 length is 15 residues.

V is TRBV7-9 and J is TRBJ2-2, with a tentative D call TRBD2 (6 bases). The CDR3 covers 15 residues. V lost 7 bases and J 0 bases, leaving 12 bases between the germline ends. Germline V lookup: CDR1 SEHNR, CDR2 FQNEAQ (reference sequence). This CDR3 is CASIVSGANTGELFF. CDR3 DNA sequence: TGTGCCAGCATAGTTTCGGGGGCGAACACCGGGGAGCTGTTTTTT.

The chain links TRBV18 to TRBJ1-1, with 7 bases identical to TRBD1. Germline trimming cut 9 bases from V and 3 bases from J; bases unmatched to any gene: 10. The CDR3 is 14 residues long. Germline lookup yields CDR1 KGHSH and CDR2 LQKENI. CDR3: CASQSTGEDTEAFF. Written as DNA, the CDR3 is TGTGCCAGTCAGTCAACAGGGGAGGACACTGAAGCTTTCTTT.

The V gene is TRBV5-6, the J gene TRBJ1-2; D unresolved. The germline V gene has CDR1 SGHDT and CDR2 YYEEEE. Trimming took off 2 bases at V and 8 bases at J, with 28 bases between the two ends. The CDR3 totals 18 residues. The CDR3 nucleotides are TGTGCCAGCAGCTTTTCCGTACTACGTGCCATCTCAGCTCAAGGCTACACCTTC. This gives the protein CASSFSVLRAISAQGYTF.

The rearrangement links TRBV2 to TRBJ1-6; D may be TRBD1 (5 bases). Trimming took 2 bases from V and 4 from J, leaving 9 bases between them. The CDR3 covers 15 residues. Germline CDR1 is SNHLY and CDR2 is FYNNEI. CDR3 sequence reads: CASSERAGYNSPLHF. The CDR3 bases are TGTGCCAGCAGTGAAAGGGCAGGGTATAATTCACCCCTCCACTTT.

This chain connects TRBV11-3 to TRBJ1-1; D remains unclear. Trimming stripped 5 bases from V and 4 bases from J, with 14 bases between. CDR1 SGHNT and CDR2 YENEEA come from the germline V gene. The CDR3 is 14 residues long. The CDR3 is CASSRELFGTEAFF. CDR3 DNA sequence: TGTGCCAGCAGCCGTGAACTTTTTGGCACTGAAGCTTTCTTT.

This rearrangement joins TRBV7-8 to TRBJ2-5; no definite D call. Trimming shortened V by 2 bases and J by 5 bases, and 6 bases separated the two germline ends. Germline values: CDR1 SGHVS, CDR2 FQNEAQ. The CDR3 has 12 residues. Here the CDR3 DNA reads TGTGCCAGCAGCTTAATCCAGGAGACCCAGTACTTC. Encoded protein: CASSLIQETQYF.

The J gene is TRBJ2-7, the V gene TRBV5-1; a weak D match, TRBD2 (5 bases). Germline V gene data show CDR1 as SGHRS and CDR2 as YFSETQ. The V gene lost 6 bases and the J gene lost 9 bases, with 13 bases spanning the gap. The length of the CDR3 is 11 residues. This CDR3 is CASKERVWQYF. CDR3 DNA: TGCGCCAGCAAGGAGAGGGTGTGGCAGTACTTC.

The CDR3 nucleotides read TGCGCCAGCAGCCAACGAAGCGGACTACAGATTACTAACTATGGCTACACCTTC. Amino acid sequence: CASSQRSGLQITNYGYTF. This chain uses TRBV4-1 with TRBJ1-2; D gene ambiguous. The V end lost 2 bases, the J end lost 0 bases, and 19 bases lay between the germline ends. Germline CDR1 and CDR2: MGHRA and YSYEKL. The CDR3 consists of 18 residues.

This clone has more than one count but fewer than ten. The chain employs TRBV30 and TRBJ1-1; D ambiguous. V was pared by 1 base and J by 8 bases, with 11 bases between. In germline, CDR1 is GTSNPN, CDR2 SVGIG (reference sequence). The CDR3 is 12 amino acids. The CDR3 sequence: CAWSGAGGEAFF. The CDR3 DNA reads as TGTGCCTGGAGTGGGGCAGGAGGCGAAGCTTTCTTT.

This clone was recorded a few times. The CDR3 DNA is TGTGCCAGCAGTAAGACTAGCGGAAATTACAATGAGCAGTTCTTC. As protein: CASSKTSGNYNEQFF. The chain has TRBV6-6 and TRBJ2-1; TRBD2 matches 9 bases. Germline V gene data show CDR1 as MNHNY and CDR2 as SVGAGI (reference sequence). The CDR3 has 15 amino acids. V lost 5 bases to trimming and J lost 4 bases; unmatched junction nucleotides: 6.

The chain carries TRBV2 and TRBJ2-3; unclear D gene. CDR1 and CDR2 from the germline V gene are SNHLY and FYNNEI. The CDR3 spans 11 residues. Trimming shortened V by 6 bases and J by 5 bases, and 6 bases separated the two germline ends. The CDR3 spells CASSRGDTQYF. CDR3 coding DNA: TGTGCCAGCAGCCGAGGAGATACGCAGTATTTT.

The chain carries TRBV10-2 and TRBJ1-1; no clear D. Trimming took 6 bases from V and 3 from J, leaving 14 bases between them. From germline, CDR1 is WSHSY and CDR2 SAAADI. The CDR3 totals 14 residues. The CDR3 spells CASRPTKSHTEAFF. Written as DNA, the CDR3 is TGCGCCAGCAGGCCCACAAAATCGCACACTGAAGCTTTCTTT.

The gene calls are TRBV5-1 and TRBJ2-2; tentatively, D is TRBD1 (5 bases). Trimming removed 0 bases from V and 4 bases from J, with 13 bases in between. The CDR3 is 16 amino acids. Looked up from germline, CDR1 is SGHRS and CDR2 is YFSETQ. The CDR3 region has the DNA TGCGCCAGCAGCTTGGAGGGGCCTACTATCACCGGGGAGCTGTTTTTT. This translates into CASSLEGPTITGELFF.

This chain connects TRBV2 to TRBJ1-1, with D possibly being TRBD1 (5 bases). V was trimmed by 4 bases and J by 7 bases, leaving 10 bases between them. In germline, CDR1 is SNHLY, CDR2 FYNNEI. This CDR3 has 12 residues. The CDR3: CASSVRTSEAFF. The CDR3 DNA reads as TGTGCCAGCAGTGTCAGGACAAGTGAAGCTTTCTTT.

The J gene is TRBJ2-2, the V gene TRBV30; 10 bases match TRBD1. Trimming removed 4 bases from V and 7 bases from J; junction bases left unmatched: 6. The CDR3 sequence is 14 residues long. Germline V gives CDR1 GTSNPN, CDR2 SVGIG (reference sequence). The CDR3 coding sequence is TGTGCCTGGACAGGGACAGGGGTATACGGGGAGCTGTTTTTT. Translation: CAWTGTGVYGELFF.

The chain combines TRBV27 with TRBJ2-7, with D perhaps TRBD1 (6 bases). Germline V gene sequence: CDR1 MNHEY, CDR2 SMNVEV (reference sequence). Trimming left V 5 bases short and J 0 bases short, with 11 bases between. The CDR3 spans 14 residues. The CDR3 protein is CASSRDTSSYEQYF. The DNA for the CDR3 is TGTGCCAGCAGTCGGGACACGAGCTCCTACGAGCAGTACTTC.

The chain links TRBV28 to TRBJ1-2; 7 bases align to TRBD1. CDR3 size: 14 residues. Germline V gene data show CDR1 as MDHEN and CDR2 as SYDVKM. Trimming removed 6 bases from V and 4 bases from J; junction bases left unmatched: 8. Here the CDR3 reads CASSWTGLLYGYTF. CDR3 coding DNA: TGTGCCAGCAGCTGGACAGGACTCCTCTATGGCTACACCTTC.

This clone was seen once. The chain uses TRBV7-9 and TRBJ1-1; tentatively, D is TRBD1 (5 bases). V lost 5 bases and J 1 base, leaving 14 bases between the germline ends. The CDR3 is made up of 15 amino acids. Germline CDR1 SEHNR, CDR2 FQNEAQ (reference sequence). CDR3 residues: CASSVAGTANTEAFF. CDR3 bases: TGTGCCAGCAGCGTTGCCGGGACTGCGAACACTGAAGCTTTCTTT.

This chain uses TRBV2 with TRBJ2-2; weak D call: TRBD1 (6 bases). The CDR3 is 15 amino acids. CDR1 and CDR2 from the germline V gene are SNHLY and FYNNEI. The V end lost 6 bases, the J end lost 0 bases, and 11 bases lay between the germline ends. CDR3 coding DNA: TGTGCCAGCAGGGAGGACAGTTCGAACACCGGGGAGCTGTTTTTT. Amino acids: CASREDSSNTGELFF.